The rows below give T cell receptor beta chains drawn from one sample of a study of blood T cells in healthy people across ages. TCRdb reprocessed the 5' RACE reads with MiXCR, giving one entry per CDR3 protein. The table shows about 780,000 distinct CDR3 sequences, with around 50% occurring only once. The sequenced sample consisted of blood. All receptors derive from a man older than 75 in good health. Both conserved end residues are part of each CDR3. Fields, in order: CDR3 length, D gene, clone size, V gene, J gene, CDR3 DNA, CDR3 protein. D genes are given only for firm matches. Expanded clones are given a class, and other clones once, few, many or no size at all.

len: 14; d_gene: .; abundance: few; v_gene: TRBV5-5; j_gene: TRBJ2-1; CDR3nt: TGTGCCAGCAGCTTGGGCGTTGGGAGCAATGAGCAGTTCTTC; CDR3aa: CASSLGVGSNEQFF
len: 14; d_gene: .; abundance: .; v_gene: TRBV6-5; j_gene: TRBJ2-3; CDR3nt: TGTGCCAGCAGCCGGCGCCAGGGGAGGGATACGCAGTATTTT; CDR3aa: CASSRRQGRDTQYF
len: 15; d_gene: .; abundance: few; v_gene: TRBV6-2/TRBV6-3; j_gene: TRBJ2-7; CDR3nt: TGTGCCAGCGGGTTGCCAGCGGGCGCCTCCTACGAGCAGTACTTC; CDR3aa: CASGLPAGASYEQYF
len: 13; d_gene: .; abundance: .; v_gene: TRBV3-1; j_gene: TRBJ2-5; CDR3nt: TGTGCCAGCAGCCAAGCCAGTGGGGAGACCCAGTACTTC; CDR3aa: CASSQASGETQYF
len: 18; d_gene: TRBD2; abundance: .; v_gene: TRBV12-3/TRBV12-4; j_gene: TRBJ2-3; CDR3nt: TGTGCCAGCAGTGCAGGACTAGCGGGTCGATCTAGAACAGATACGCAGTATTTT; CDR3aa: CASSAGLAGRSRTDTQYF
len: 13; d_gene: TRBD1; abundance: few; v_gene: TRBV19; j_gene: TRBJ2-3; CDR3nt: TGTGCCAGTAGTGACAGGGCCGCAGATACGCAGTATTTT; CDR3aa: CASSDRAADTQYF
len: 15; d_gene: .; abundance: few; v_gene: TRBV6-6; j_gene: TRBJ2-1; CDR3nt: TGTGCCAGCAGTTACGAACTGGCGTCCTACAATGAGCAGTTCTTC; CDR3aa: CASSYELASYNEQFF
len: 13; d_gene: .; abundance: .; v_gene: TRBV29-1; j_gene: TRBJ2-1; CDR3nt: TGCAGCGTTGTTGTTAGCTCCTACAATGAGCAGTTCTTC; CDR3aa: CSVVVSSYNEQFF
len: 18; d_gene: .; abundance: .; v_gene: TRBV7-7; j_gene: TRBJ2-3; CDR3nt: TGTGCCAGCAGCTTACGGGTTTCCTCGGGAGACTTTTTTGATACGCAGTATTTT; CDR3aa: CASSLRVSSGDFFDTQYF
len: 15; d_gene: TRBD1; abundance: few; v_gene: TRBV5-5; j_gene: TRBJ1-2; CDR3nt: TGTGCCAGCACCCTGACAGGGGCGCCCAACTATGGCTACACCTTC; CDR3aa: CASTLTGAPNYGYTF
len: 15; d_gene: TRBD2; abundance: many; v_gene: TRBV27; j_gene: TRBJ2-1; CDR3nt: TGTGCCAGCAGCCGACTAGCGGGAAAGATCAATGAGCAGTTCTTC; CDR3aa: CASSRLAGKINEQFF
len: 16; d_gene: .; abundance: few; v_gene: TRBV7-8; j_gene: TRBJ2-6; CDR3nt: TGTGCCAGCAGCTTAGGGCCTGTCTCTGGGGCCAACGTCCTGACTTTC; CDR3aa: CASSLGPVSGANVLTF
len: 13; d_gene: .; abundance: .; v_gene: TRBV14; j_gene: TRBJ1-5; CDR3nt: TGTACCAGCAGCCAAGGCCCGAAACAGCCCCAGCATTTT; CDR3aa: CTSSQGPKQPQHF
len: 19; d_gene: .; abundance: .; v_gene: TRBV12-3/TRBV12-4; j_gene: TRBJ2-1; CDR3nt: TGTGCCAGCAGTTTTTGGAATTCGGCTAGCTCTAGCTCCTACAGTGAGCAGTTCTTC; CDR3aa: CASSFWNSASSSSYSEQFF
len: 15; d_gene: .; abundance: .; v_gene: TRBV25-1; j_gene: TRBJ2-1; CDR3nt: TGTGCCAGCAGTGATCTTAATAGGGTAGTAAATGAGCAGTTCTTC; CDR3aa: CASSDLNRVVNEQFF
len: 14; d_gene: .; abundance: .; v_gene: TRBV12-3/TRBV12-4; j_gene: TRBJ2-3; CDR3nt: TGTGCCAGCAGAACTGGGAGCCTCACAGATACGCAGTATTTT; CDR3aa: CASRTGSLTDTQYF
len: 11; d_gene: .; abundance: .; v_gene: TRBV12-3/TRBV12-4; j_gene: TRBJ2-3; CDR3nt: TGTGCCAGCCAGGTCACAGATACGCAGTATTTT; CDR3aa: CASQVTDTQYF
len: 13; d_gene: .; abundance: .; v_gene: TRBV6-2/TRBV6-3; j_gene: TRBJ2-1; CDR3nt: TGTGCCAGCAGTTATCAAACTCCTGCATCGAGGTTCTTC; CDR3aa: CASSYQTPASRFF
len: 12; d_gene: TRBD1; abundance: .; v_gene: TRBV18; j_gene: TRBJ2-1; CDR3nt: TGTGCCAGCTCACCCATGGACAGGGAGCAGTTCTTC; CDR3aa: CASSPMDREQFF
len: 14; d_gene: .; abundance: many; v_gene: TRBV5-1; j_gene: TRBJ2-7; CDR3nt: TGCGCCAGCAGCTTGGAAGGGGAGTCCTACGAGCAGTACTTC; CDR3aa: CASSLEGESYEQYF
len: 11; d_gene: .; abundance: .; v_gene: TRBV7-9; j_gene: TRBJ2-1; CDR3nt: TGTGCCAGCGGGGCGGCGAATGAGCAGTTCTTC; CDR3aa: CASGAANEQFF
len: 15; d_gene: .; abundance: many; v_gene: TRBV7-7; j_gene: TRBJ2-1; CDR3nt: TGTGCCAGCAGTCCTACTACCCTCGGTTTCAATGAGCAGTTCTTC; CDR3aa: CASSPTTLGFNEQFF
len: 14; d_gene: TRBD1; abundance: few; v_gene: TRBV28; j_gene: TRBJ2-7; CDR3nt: TGTGCCAGCAGGCGAGGACAGGGCTCCTACGAGCAGTACTTC; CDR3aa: CASRRGQGSYEQYF
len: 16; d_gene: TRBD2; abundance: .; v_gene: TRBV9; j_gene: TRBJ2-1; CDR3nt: TGTGCCAGCAGCGTACGCCTAGCGGGGGGGTCTAATGAGCAGTTCTTC; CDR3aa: CASSVRLAGGSNEQFF
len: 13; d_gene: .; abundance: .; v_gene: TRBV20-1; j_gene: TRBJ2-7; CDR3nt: TGCAGTGGGGAGGGGACAGGCTCCTACGAGCAGTACTTC; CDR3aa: CSGEGTGSYEQYF
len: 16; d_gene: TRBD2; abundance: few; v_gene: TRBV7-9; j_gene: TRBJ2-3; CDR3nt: TGTGCCAGCAGCCGGACTAGCGGGGGCCTGCTAGATACGCAGTATTTT; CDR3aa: CASSRTSGGLLDTQYF
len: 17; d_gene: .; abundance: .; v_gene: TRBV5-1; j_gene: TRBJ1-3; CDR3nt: TGCGCCAGCAGCTTAAAGGACAGTTCTCTCTCTGGAAACACCATATATTTT; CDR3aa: CASSLKDSSLSGNTIYF